Each of the 30 T cell receptor beta chains below was sequenced from the same sample in a study of blood T cell repertoires in COVID-19. Produced via immunoSEQ multiplex PCR; TCRdb's table is partial and in-frame only. The sample has around 40,000 clones, over 80% seen once; the top ten hold around 24%. The sample was peripheral blood. Source of these receptors: a man in his fifties or sixties with active or convalescent COVID-19.

The V call is TRBV7-3, the J call TRBJ2-3; 10 bases map to TRBD2. The V gene's germline CDR1 is SGHTA and CDR2 FQGTGA. J lost 4 bases, V lost 1 base, and 5 bases had no gene match. The CDR3 loop spans 16 amino acids. The chain's CDR3 is CASSLIAGGPPDTQYF. CDR3 nucleotide sequence: TGTGCCAGCAGCTTAATAGCGGGGGGCCCACCAGATACGCAGTATTTT.

This clone was seen once. The rearrangement links TRBV5-1 to TRBJ2-1; 8 nucleotides line up with TRBD1. CDR1 and CDR2 from the germline V gene are SGHRS and YFSETQ. V lost 3 bases, J lost 3 bases, and 5 bases stayed unmatched. This CDR3 contains 15 residues. CDR3 sequence reads: CASSSTGEGYNEQFF. CDR3 nucleotides: TGCGCCAGCAGCTCGACAGGGGAAGGCTACAATGAGCAGTTCTTC.

This clone has a handful of counts. The V gene is TRBV18, the J gene TRBJ2-7; D is perhaps TRBD1 (5 bases). The CDR3 is 16 amino acids. Trimming cost V 0 bases and J 0 bases, with 12 bases left between them. CDR1 and CDR2 from the germline V gene are KGHSH and LQKENI. The CDR3 DNA reads TGTGCCAGCTCACCACCGATCCAGGGCATCTCCTACGAGCAGTACTTC. Protein product: CASSPPIQGISYEQYF.

The rearrangement joins TRBV19 to TRBJ2-1; D gene ambiguous. The CDR3 runs to 14 residues. Trimming removed 3 bases from V and 6 bases from J, with 12 bases in between. Per the germline V gene, CDR1 is LNHDA and CDR2 is SQIVND (reference sequence). The CDR3 nucleotides are TGTGCCAGTAGTATTTTCCTAGTCGGCAATGAGCAGTTCTTC. This sequence encodes CASSIFLVGNEQFF.

A few counts support this clone. The CDR3 sequence: CASSYSRGSDEAFF. The CDR3 coding sequence is TGTGCCAGCAGTTACTCGAGGGGGTCCGATGAAGCTTTCTTT. The chain carries TRBV6-2 or TRBV6-3 and TRBJ1-1; D possibly corresponds to TRBD1 (6 bases). The V and J ends lost 0 bases and 7 bases respectively, with 12 bases between them. Germline CDR1 MNHEY, CDR2 SVGEGT. The CDR3 runs to 14 residues.

This clone was seen only once. V gene TRBV9 combines with J gene TRBJ2-5; 8 bases line up with TRBD1. Germline lookup yields CDR1 SGDLS and CDR2 YYNGEE. CDR3 length: 14 amino acids. The V and J ends lost 3 bases and 5 bases, in that order; junction bases with no gene match: 6. The CDR3 DNA sequence: TGTGCCAGCAGCGCCGACAGGGGCCGGGAGACCCAGTACTTC. Translating it yields CASSADRGRETQYF.

This clone was found once. The gene calls are TRBV29-1 and TRBJ1-1, with D hard to call. The CDR3 runs to 14 residues. V lost 4 bases and J lost 6, with 18 bases in between. Germline values: CDR1 SQVTM, CDR2 ANQGSEA. This chain's CDR3 is CSVGADGRTAEAFF. In DNA, the CDR3 is TGCAGCGTTGGGGCCGACGGCCGAACGGCTGAAGCTTTCTTT.

The chain combines TRBV23-1 with TRBJ2-7; possible D gene TRBD1, 5 bases. TRBV23-1 is an ORF, with its function uncertain. The CDR3 length is 15 residues. V lost 1 base, J lost 4 bases, and 14 bases lay in between. CDR3: CASSQYAGIRYEQYF. In DNA form, the CDR3 reads TGCGCCAGCAGTCAATATGCAGGGATCAGATACGAGCAGTACTTC.

This chain links TRBV29-1 with TRBJ2-2; 9 positions agree with TRBD1. V lost 4 bases to trimming and J lost 7 bases; unmatched junction nucleotides: 7. Germline assignment: CDR1 SQVTM and CDR2 ANQGSEA. The CDR3 has 14 residues. CDR3 loop: CSVGKQGAIGELFF. CDR3 DNA sequence: TGCAGCGTTGGGAAACAGGGGGCGATCGGGGAGCTGTTTTTT.

This sequence joins TRBV6-5 and TRBJ1-2, with D maybe TRBD1 (6 bases). CDR1 and CDR2 from the germline V gene are MNHEY and SVGAGI. The CDR3 length is 14 residues. Trimming shortened V by 1 base and J by 6 bases, and 12 bases separated the two germline ends. The CDR3 sequence is CASSYLGKGDGYTF. CDR3 nucleotides: TGTGCCAGCAGTTACTTAGGGAAGGGGGATGGCTACACCTTC.

V usage is TRBV19 and J usage is TRBJ2-1; 13 positions agree with TRBD2. The junction had 13 bases not matched to a gene; V was cut back by 1 base and J by 10 bases. The CDR3 is 18 residues long. Germline CDR1 is LNHDA and CDR2 is SQIVND (reference sequence). This CDR3 is CASSIAVGGLAGMREQFF. CDR3 in DNA: TGTGCCAGTAGTATAGCAGTGGGGGGACTAGCGGGGATGCGGGAGCAGTTCTTC.

This sequence joins TRBV5-1 and TRBJ2-3; perhaps TRBD2 as D (6 bases). Trimming took off 0 bases at V and 1 base at J, with 9 bases between the two ends. The germline V gene has CDR1 SGHRS and CDR2 YFSETQ. This CDR3 region has 15 residues. The DNA for the CDR3 is TGCGCCAGCAGCTTGGGTCAGCGGGGCACAGATACGCAGTATTTT. Residues: CASSLGQRGTDTQYF.

The rearrangement links TRBV3-1 (or the pseudogene TRBV3-2) to TRBJ2-1, with TRBD2 matching 7 bases. The trim removed 0 bases at V and 12 bases at J, leaving 5 bases unmatched. CDR1 and CDR2 (germline): LGHDT, YNNKEL (reference sequence). CDR3 size: 13 residues. The CDR3 DNA follows: TGTGCCAGCAGCCAAGATGTCCAGCGGGGGCAGTTCTTC. Protein product: CASSQDVQRGQFF.

The V and J genes are TRBV3-1 (or the pseudogene TRBV3-2) and TRBJ1-3; unclear D gene. Between the trimmed V and J ends, which lost 3 bases and 5 bases, there was a span of 5 bases. The CDR3 totals 12 residues. CDR1 is LGHDT, CDR2 YNNKEL, per germline (reference sequence). The DNA for the CDR3 is TGTGCCAGCAGCCAGGCTCGAAACACCATATATTTT. Its translation: CASSQARNTIYF.

The rearrangement links TRBV20-1 to TRBJ2-1; 10 bases align to TRBD2. There are 17 residues in the CDR3. Trimming took 4 bases from V and 6 from J; bases not matched to a gene: 15. Germline loops: CDR1 DFQATT, CDR2 SNEGSKA (reference sequence). The CDR3: CSATDPLPGLASNEQFF. As DNA, the CDR3 is TGCAGTGCTACTGACCCCCTACCGGGACTAGCGTCCAATGAGCAGTTCTTC.

This clone appeared once. The same CDR3 can be traced to other DNA sequences in this sample. The chain uses TRBV6-5 and TRBJ1-2; 7 nucleotides agree with TRBD1. Germline lookup yields CDR1 MNHEY and CDR2 SVGAGI. This CDR3 spans 14 amino acids. V was pared by 0 bases and J by 5 bases, with 3 bases of the junction left unmatched. This chain's CDR3 is CASSYSTGNYGYTF. As DNA, the CDR3 is TGTGCCAGCAGTTACTCGACAGGGAATTATGGCTACACCTTC.

V usage is TRBV5-8 and J usage is TRBJ1-5, with D perhaps matching TRBD1 (5 bases). CDR1 SGHTS and CDR2 YDEGEE come from the germline V gene. The CDR3 extends over 13 amino acids. V dropped 0 bases and J dropped 5 bases, with 6 bases sitting between them. The CDR3 DNA follows: TGTGCCAGCAGCTTGGGGGGCGATCAGCCCCAGCATTTT. Protein sequence: CASSLGGDQPQHF.

The chain joins TRBV27 to TRBJ1-4, with 7 bases aligning to TRBD1. Germline loops: CDR1 MNHEY, CDR2 SMNVEV (reference sequence). The J segment lost 8 bases and the V segment lost 6 bases, leaving 6 bases of the junction unmatched. The CDR3 has 13 amino acids. This CDR3 is CASSRQGGEKLFF. CDR3 bases: TGTGCCAGCAGCCGGCAGGGGGGCGAAAAACTGTTTTTT.

This chain connects TRBV5-1 to TRBJ1-1; D ambiguous. Between the trimmed V and J ends, which lost 2 bases and 4 bases, there was a span of 15 bases. The CDR3 has 15 amino acids. In germline, CDR1 is SGHRS, CDR2 YFSETQ. CDR3 region: CASSLETTRGTEAFF. CDR3 bases: TGCGCCAGCAGCTTAGAGACGACCCGGGGCACTGAAGCTTTCTTT.

The rearrangement links TRBV9 to TRBJ1-1; maybe TRBD1 (5 bases). The CDR3 contains 15 residues. Germline V gene data show CDR1 as SGDLS and CDR2 as YYNGEE. Trimming removed 3 bases at V and 0 bases at J, with 12 bases between. The CDR3 is CASSALDIMNTEAFF. The CDR3 nucleotides are TGTGCCAGCAGCGCATTGGACATCATGAACACTGAAGCTTTCTTT.

The V and J genes are TRBV30 and TRBJ1-6; tentative D call: TRBD1 (5 bases). V was shortened by 5 bases and J by 10 bases, with 15 bases between the two germline ends. CDR3 length: 13 residues. The germline V gene encodes CDR1 GTSNPN and CDR2 SVGIG (reference sequence). The CDR3 sequence: CAWDQGIESPLHF. Here the CDR3 DNA reads TGTGCCTGGGATCAGGGAATTGAGTCACCCCTCCACTTT.

J is TRBJ2-1 and V is TRBV19; 8 bases are a match to TRBD2. Germline lookup yields CDR1 LNHDA and CDR2 SQIVND (reference sequence). CDR3 size: 15 residues. J lost 4 bases, V lost 7 bases, and 9 bases had no gene match. CDR3 residues: CASTMGGGTYNEQFF. DNA for the CDR3: TGTGCCAGTACTATGGGCGGGGGGACTTACAATGAGCAGTTCTTC.

The V call is TRBV18, the J call TRBJ2-7; 8 bases match TRBD1. The CDR3 runs to 15 residues. Germline CDR1 reads KGHSH; CDR2 reads LQKENI. Trimming cost V 3 bases and J 4 bases; bases outside gene matches: 8. The CDR3 is CASSPLGQVVYEQYF. DNA for the CDR3: TGTGCCAGCTCACCTTTGGGACAGGTGGTTTACGAGCAGTACTTC.

The V call is TRBV6-1, the J call TRBJ2-1, with D possibly TRBD1 on 6 matching bases. The CDR3 is made up of 16 amino acids. The germline gives CDR1 MNHNS, CDR2 SASEGT. Trimming left V 3 bases short and J 0 bases short, with 12 bases between. The CDR3 bases are TGTGCCAGCAGTGACCAAGACAGGAGCTCCTACAATGAGCAGTTCTTC. Residues: CASSDQDRSSYNEQFF.

This chain connects TRBV2 to TRBJ1-1, with D uncertain. This CDR3 is 13 amino acids long. Germline CDR1 is SNHLY and CDR2 is FYNNEI. Between the trimmed V and J ends, which lost 7 bases and 0 bases, there was a span of 9 bases. The CDR3 region has the DNA TGTGCCAGCATCAGAGGGATGAACACTGAAGCTTTCTTT. This translates into CASIRGMNTEAFF.

The V and J genes are TRBV9 and TRBJ1-1; maybe TRBD1 (6 bases). The CDR3 runs to 15 residues. Trimming took 0 bases from V and 2 from J, leaving 11 bases between them. CDR1 SGDLS and CDR2 YYNGEE come from the germline V gene. CDR3 in DNA: TGTGCCAGCAGCGTAGATCCGGGGACAAACACTGAAGCTTTCTTT. This encodes CASSVDPGTNTEAFF.

The rearrangement joins TRBV6-4 to TRBJ2-2, with 9 bases that match TRBD2. There are 14 residues in the CDR3. Trimming at V came to 11 bases and at J to 2 bases, leaving 6 bases not matched to a gene. CDR1 MRHNA and CDR2 SNTAGT come from the germline V gene. The CDR3: CARRGLANTGELFF. The CDR3 bases are TGTGCCCGGAGGGGACTAGCCAACACCGGGGAGCTGTTTTTT.

This chain connects TRBV5-1 to TRBJ2-5; 12 positions agree with TRBD2. CDR1 and CDR2 (germline): SGHRS, YFSETQ. This CDR3 contains 15 residues. With 4 bases clipped from V and 4 bases from J, the junction kept 5 bases outside the gene matches. The chain's CDR3 is CASSASGGAGETQYF. In nucleotides, the CDR3 is TGCGCCAGCAGCGCTAGCGGGGGGGCCGGAGAGACCCAGTACTTC.

This chain links TRBV2 with TRBJ1-5; D is possibly TRBD1 (5 bases). With 4 bases removed from V and 4 bases from J, the gap between germline ends came to 14 bases. Germline CDR1 reads SNHLY; CDR2 reads FYNNEI. CDR3 length equals 15 residues. This CDR3 is CASSAIDRLNQPQHF. The CDR3, as DNA: TGTGCCAGCAGTGCAATCGACAGACTTAATCAGCCCCAGCATTTT.

The chain employs TRBV10-3 and TRBJ2-1; TRBD1 agrees at 7 bases. The germline V gene encodes CDR1 ENHRY and CDR2 SYGVKD. CDR3 length: 17 residues. J lost 4 bases, V lost 2 bases, and 11 bases had no gene match. The CDR3 loop reads CAISEPDSGTVYNEQFF. CDR3 in DNA: TGTGCCATCAGTGAGCCCGACTCCGGGACAGTTTACAATGAGCAGTTCTTC.